This passage covers 26 T cell receptor beta chains from one sample sequenced in a study of CD8+ T cells in alopecia areata. Once RNA had been extracted, it was reverse transcribed into cDNA to act as the sequencing template. The protocol was immunoSEQ multiplex PCR, while the TCRdb copy is restricted to in-frame clones and leaves out a portion. This table has approximately 99,000 clones, approximately 61% appearing once. What was sequenced was NKG2D-low CD8+ T cells sorted from blood. All receptors come from a human donor with alopecia areata.

This clone was counted a few times. The V gene is TRBV4-1, the J gene TRBJ2-3; 7 positions match TRBD1. With 1 base clipped from V and 0 bases from J, the junction kept 7 bases outside the gene matches. This CDR3 contains 17 residues. Germline loops: CDR1 MGHRA, CDR2 YSYEKL. In DNA form, the CDR3 reads TGCGCCAGCAGCCAAGTTTGGGACAGCTATAGCACAGATACGCAGTATTTT. Amino acid sequence: CASSQVWDSYSTDTQYF.

This chain links TRBV28 with TRBJ2-7; the D gene could be TRBD1 or TRBD2 (5 bases each). This CDR3 comprises 12 residues. V lost 11 bases, J lost 2 bases, and 13 bases lay in between. Germline loops: CDR1 MDHEN, CDR2 SYDVKM. In DNA form, the CDR3 reads TGTGCCGGGGGTGACGGAACCTACGAGCAGTACTTC. Encoded protein: CAGGDGTYEQYF.

V and J are TRBV5-6 and TRBJ1-5, with D unclear. V was cut by 4 bases and J by 6 bases, with 11 bases left in between. This CDR3 comprises 13 residues. Germline values: CDR1 SGHDT, CDR2 YYEEEE. As DNA, the CDR3 is TGTGCCAGCAGCGCTGGGTCCGTTCAGCCCCAGCATTTT. It codes for CASSAGSVQPQHF.

This rearrangement joins TRBV13 to TRBJ2-5; 7 nucleotides align to TRBD2. Trimming took 1 base from V and 1 from J; bases not matched to a gene: 0. The CDR3 has 14 amino acids. Germline CDR1 and CDR2: PRHDT and FYEKMQ (reference sequence). This CDR3 reads CASSLASGQETQYF. As DNA, the CDR3 is TGTGCCAGCAGCTTAGCTAGCGGCCAAGAGACCCAGTACTTC.

The chain has TRBV12-5 and TRBJ2-1, with D perhaps matching TRBD1 (6 bases). The germline V gene encodes CDR1 LGHNT and CDR2 FRNRAP. V lost 3 bases, J lost 6 bases, and 9 bases lay in between. CDR3 length: 13 residues. The CDR3 region has the DNA TGTGCTAGTGGTTTCGCAGGGGCCAATGAGCAGTTCTTC. Translation: CASGFAGANEQFF.

This chain connects TRBV2 to TRBJ1-2; no clear D. Between the trimmed V and J ends, which lost 6 bases and 7 bases, there was a span of 12 bases. The CDR3 covers 12 residues. CDR1 is SNHLY, CDR2 FYNNEI, per germline. The CDR3 DNA is TGTGCCAGCAGACCGGTCACGAGTGGCTACACCTTC. Translated: CASRPVTSGYTF.

The V call is TRBV19, the J call TRBJ1-5; D perhaps matches TRBD1 (6 bases). Germline V gene sequence: CDR1 LNHDA, CDR2 SQIVND (reference sequence). CDR3 length: 14 residues. V gave up 6 bases and J gave up 5 bases, with 14 bases separating them. CDR3 loop: CASSTGAGDQPQHF. DNA for the CDR3: TGTGCCAGTAGCACTGGCGCAGGGGATCAGCCCCAGCATTTT.

Only a few counts were recorded for this clone. CDR3 in amino acids: CASSLEVGWETQYF. In DNA form, the CDR3 reads TGTGCCAGCAGCTTAGAGGTGGGATGGGAGACCCAGTACTTC. The V gene is TRBV7-8, the J gene TRBJ2-5; no clear D gene. Germline V gene sequence: CDR1 SGHVS, CDR2 FQNEAQ. The V end was cut by 1 base, the J end by 5 bases, with 11 bases between. CDR3 length: 14 residues.

J is TRBJ2-5 and V is TRBV29-1, with no clear D. The J call is uncertain, as TRBJ2-7 better fits the DNA end. Germline lookup yields CDR1 SQVTM and CDR2 ANQGSEA. The CDR3 totals 14 residues. In DNA form, the CDR3 reads TGCAGCGTGACCGCGACGGGCAACTCCTACGAGCAGTACTTC. Protein: CSVTATGNSYEQYF.

The chain employs TRBV12-5 and TRBJ1-1; D uncertain. V was shortened by 4 bases and J by 0 bases, with 15 bases between the two germline ends. The CDR3 is 16 residues long. Germline loops: CDR1 LGHNT, CDR2 FRNRAP. CDR3: CASGWSADGMNTEAFF. CDR3 DNA sequence: TGTGCTAGTGGTTGGTCGGCAGACGGCATGAACACTGAAGCTTTCTTT.

This chain links TRBV7-9 with TRBJ2-1, with D perhaps TRBD1 or TRBD2 (5 bases each). The CDR3 loop spans 13 amino acids. Trimming took off 4 bases at V and 6 bases at J, with 10 bases between the two ends. Germline V lookup: CDR1 SEHNR, CDR2 FQNEAQ (reference sequence). The CDR3 loop reads CASSSGPGNEQFF. CDR3 nucleotides: TGTGCCAGCAGCTCGGGGCCAGGCAATGAGCAGTTCTTC. Complete variable domain (other parts from reference TRBV7-9 and TRBJ2-1): DTGVSQNPRHKITKRGQNVTFRCDPISEHNRLYWYRQTLGQGPEFLTYFQNEAQLEKSRLLSDRFSAERPKGSFSTLEIQRTEQGDSAMYLCASSSGPGNEQFFGPGTRLTVL.

This chain uses TRBV25-1 with TRBJ2-1; 7 bases match TRBD2. After removal of 5 bases from V and 8 bases from J, the junction contained 12 bases not matched to a gene. Germline values: CDR1 MGHDK, CDR2 SYGVNS. The CDR3 has 15 residues. As DNA, the CDR3 is TGTGCCAGCAGTCCTAGCGGAGACTTCAAGGATGAGCAGTTCTTC. This sequence encodes CASSPSGDFKDEQFF.

DNA of the CDR3: TGTGCCAGCAGTTTTGGGGGGCCACCACCAGATACGCAGTATTTT. Its translation: CASSFGGPPPDTQYF. The chain combines TRBV6-5 with TRBJ2-3; D assignment may be TRBD1 or TRBD2 (6 bases each). The V end was cut by 4 bases, the J end by 4 bases, with 15 bases between. Germline V CDR1 and CDR2: MNHEY, SVGAGI. This CDR3 is 15 amino acids long.

The V gene is TRBV9, the J gene TRBJ1-2, with 10 bases fitting TRBD1. The CDR3 has 15 amino acids. Unmatched junction bases numbered 6, after V lost 3 bases and J lost 4 bases. From germline, CDR1 is SGDLS and CDR2 YYNGEE. For the CDR3, the DNA is TGTGCCAGCAGCGGCCGGGACAGGGGCTCCTATGGCTACACCTTC. It encodes CASSGRDRGSYGYTF. The full variable domain, its missing parts supplied by reference TRBV9 and TRBJ1-2, is DSGVTQTPKHLITATGQRVTLRCSPRSGDLSVYWYQQSLDQGLQFLIQYYNGEERAKGNILERFSAQQFPDLHSELNLSSLELGDSALYFCASSGRDRGSYGYTFGSGTRLTVV.

This clone has more than one count but fewer than ten. The chain carries TRBV27 and TRBJ2-1; D is unclear. Germline CDR1 is MNHEY and CDR2 is SMNVEV (reference sequence). The CDR3 loop spans 12 amino acids. Deletions cut 2 bases from V and 8 bases from J, with 7 bases between. DNA of the CDR3: TGTGCCAGCAGTTTAAACAGCTATGAGCAGTTCTTC. As protein: CASSLNSYEQFF.

This clone was recorded a few times. This chain joins TRBV14 and TRBJ2-3; a possible D gene is TRBD2 (6 bases). V shed 1 base and J shed 2 bases, with 10 bases lying between them. Germline CDR1 and CDR2: SGHDN and FVKESK. The CDR3 loop spans 15 amino acids. CDR3 in DNA: TGTGCCAGCAGCCAAGCCAGGGACTCCACAGATACGCAGTATTTT. It yields the protein CASSQARDSTDTQYF.

The chain links TRBV7-6 to TRBJ1-6; no clear D gene. The V end lost 0 bases, the J end lost 6 bases, and 12 bases lay between the germline ends. The length of the CDR3 is 16 residues. Germline lookup yields CDR1 SGHVS and CDR2 FNYEAQ. The CDR3 region is CASSLAPRVSNSPLHF. Written as DNA, the CDR3 is TGTGCCAGCAGCTTAGCCCCAAGGGTCTCTAATTCACCCCTCCACTTT.

This clone appeared a few times. The chain recombines TRBV28 with TRBJ2-5; 7 bases are shared with TRBD2. Germline CDR1 and CDR2: MDHEN and SYDVKM. The J segment lost 5 bases and the V segment lost 6 bases, leaving 3 bases of the junction unmatched. The CDR3 is 12 amino acids. This CDR3 is CASSTSEETQYF. DNA for the CDR3: TGTGCCAGCAGCACTAGCGAGGAGACCCAGTACTTC. Complete variable domain (other parts from reference TRBV28 and TRBJ2-5): DVKVTQSSRYLVKRTGEKVFLECVQDMDHENMFWYRQDPGLGLRLIYFSYDVKMKEKGDIPEGYSVSREKKERFSLILESASTNQTSMYLCASSTSEETQYFGPGTRLLVL.

The CDR3 nucleotides are TGTGCCAGCAGCTCTAGCGGGGGACAGTCCCATGGCTACACCTTC. It encodes CASSSSGGQSHGYTF. This chain connects TRBV7-9 to TRBJ1-2; 7 bases match TRBD1. The CDR3 totals 15 residues. CDR1 SEHNR and CDR2 FQNEAQ come from the germline V gene (reference sequence). Trimming at V came to 4 bases and at J to 6 bases, leaving 11 bases not matched to a gene.

The chain couples TRBV11-2 to TRBJ1-1; 8 bases are shared with TRBD1. This CDR3 spans 12 amino acids. Trimming took 4 bases from V and 10 from J; bases not matched to a gene: 5. Germline lookup yields CDR1 SGHAT and CDR2 FQNNGV. The chain's CDR3 is CASSSGQGGAFF. In DNA, the CDR3 is TGTGCCAGCAGCTCCGGACAGGGCGGAGCTTTCTTT.

The chain is built from TRBV9 and TRBJ2-3; 8 bases line up with TRBD1. Germline V gene sequence: CDR1 SGDLS, CDR2 YYNGEE. The CDR3 runs 16 residues. The junction had 3 bases not matched to a gene; V was cut back by 0 bases and J by 0 bases. CDR3 DNA sequence: TGTGCCAGCAGCGTAGAAACAGGGGGTAGCACAGATACGCAGTATTTT. Its translation: CASSVETGGSTDTQYF.

This rearrangement joins TRBV27 to TRBJ2-1; 7 bases align to TRBD2. With V trimmed by 4 bases and J by 2 bases, 5 bases remained unmatched. The germline gives CDR1 MNHEY, CDR2 SMNVEV (reference sequence). This CDR3 spans 15 amino acids. For the CDR3, the DNA is TGTGCCAGCAGTTCGTTTCGGGGGGCCTACAATGAGCAGTTCTTC. Encoded protein: CASSSFRGAYNEQFF.

The chain combines TRBV4-1 with TRBJ2-2; 8 nucleotides match TRBD1. Unmatched junction bases numbered 11, after V lost 0 bases and J lost 5 bases. Germline V gene lookup returns CDR1 MGHRA and CDR2 YSYEKL. The CDR3 contains 18 residues. The CDR3, as DNA: TGCGCCAGCAGCCAAGATTTCGACAGGGGAGTTGGGACCGGGGAGCTGTTTTTT. Protein sequence: CASSQDFDRGVGTGELFF.

To note about this clone: The junction does not match germline at one end; this may be a read error. The DNA of the CDR3 is TGCGCCAGCAGCCAAGATAGACAGGGGTATTTT. It is translated as CASSQDRQGYF. The chain couples TRBV4-1 to TRBJ1-1; 8 positions agree with TRBD1. CDR1 is MGHRA and CDR2 is YSYEKL in the germline V gene. CDR3 size: 11 residues.

This clone was observed a single time. J is TRBJ1-5 and V is TRBV6-5, with a possible D match to TRBD1 (5 bases). Trimming stripped 5 bases from V and 6 bases from J, with 17 bases between. The CDR3 covers 15 residues. Germline CDR1 and CDR2: MNHEY and SVGAGI. This chain's CDR3 is CASSPDEGHGQPQHF. The CDR3 DNA reads as TGTGCCAGCAGTCCAGACGAGGGGCACGGTCAGCCCCAGCATTTT.

This clone was counted between two and nine times. The V call is TRBV4-1, the J call TRBJ2-2; D is uncertain. The CDR3 runs to 12 residues. CDR1 is MGHRA, CDR2 YSYEKL, per germline. The V end was cut by 3 bases, the J end by 5 bases, with 4 bases between. Written as DNA, the CDR3 is TGCGCCAGCAGCCATAATACCGGGGAGCTGTTTTTT. Its translation is CASSHNTGELFF.